This T cell receptor beta chain came from a study of vaccination effects on CD4 cells after COVID-19. The CDR3 consists of 14 residues. Germline values: CDR1 SGHRS, CDR2 YFSETQ. The V end lost 0 bases, the J end lost 7 bases, and 14 bases lay between the germline ends. Points from the study as a whole: Common cold coronaviruses were cross-recognized by only 1 of 255 vaccine-induced clones in healthy vaccinees.

This clone was seen a handful of times. What it recognizes is unknown. Expansion of antigen-specific CD4+ T cells with viral peptide pools was carried out by the ViraFEST assay before sequencing. After roughly eleven days in culture, the CD4+ T cells were isolated. Vaccinated participants had no history of SARS-CoV-2 infection and tested negative for nucleocapsid antibodies. Clones were read by immunoSEQ multiplex PCR, and TCRdb kept only the in-frame ones, dropping some. Of 70,000 or so clones detected, 60% to 85% appear once; the ten largest clones hold over 9.5%. The TCR originated in a human donor who received a COVID-19 vaccine. The specimen was CD4+ T cells from PBMCs cultured with SARS-CoV-2 spike peptides, collected before COVID-19 vaccination. The rearrangement uses TRBV5-1 and TRBJ2-7, with D tentatively TRBD1 or TRBD2 (6 bases each). The CDR3 is CASSLGGAGKEQYV. CDR3 bases: TGCGCCAGCAGCTTGGGGGGGGCAGGGAAGGAGCAGTACGTC.